These 3 T cell receptor beta chains were sequenced from one sample in a study of blood T cell repertoires in COVID-19. TCRdb keeps only in-frame clones here, not all; method: immunoSEQ multiplex PCR. The sample has around 230,000 clones; roughly 80% are singletons. Sequenced input: peripheral blood. Receptor source: an elderly woman with acute or convalescent COVID-19.

This chain joins TRBV18 and TRBJ2-5; TRBD1 might be the D (6 bases). The V gene's germline CDR1 is KGHSH and CDR2 LQKENI. The CDR3 is 14 residues long. Trimming removed 5 bases at V and 1 base at J, with 11 bases between. The CDR3 nucleotides read TGTGCCAGCTCAACGGACAGATTCCAAGAGACCCAGTACTTC. Amino acid sequence: CASSTDRFQETQYF.

V and J are TRBV11-3 and TRBJ2-2; 8 bases agree with TRBD1. V shed 6 bases, J shed 4 bases, and the junction held 10 bases outside the gene matches. The CDR3 has 16 residues. Germline V CDR1 and CDR2: SGHNT, YENEEA. CDR3 nucleotide sequence: TGTGCCAGCAGAAAACAGGGGGAAGGTAGCACCGGGGAGCTGTTTTTT. Protein: CASRKQGEGSTGELFF.

J is TRBJ1-1 and V is TRBV30; D is possibly TRBD1 (5 bases). Germline V gives CDR1 GTSNPN, CDR2 SVGIG (reference sequence). Trimming removed 8 bases from V and 3 bases from J, with 13 bases in between. The CDR3 runs 12 residues. The DNA for the CDR3 is TGTGCCGGAAGCAGGGTGGACACTGAAGCTTTCTTT. Its translation is CAGSRVDTEAFF. The variable domain in full, with the rest retrieved from reference TRBV30 and TRBJ1-1, is SQTIHQWPATLVQPVGSPLSLECTVEGTSNPNLYWYRQAAGRGLQLLFYSVGIGQISSEVPQNLSASRPQDRQFILSSKKLLLSDSGFYLCAGSRVDTEAFFGQGTRLTVV.